A selection of T cell receptor beta chains follows, all from one sample in a study of blood T cell repertoires in COVID-19. Profiling relied on immunoSEQ multiplex PCR, and the TCRdb table lists in-frame clones only, not all of them. The table shows 200,000 to 250,000 clones, with 80% to 90% occurring only once. Sequences were obtained from peripheral blood. These receptors were collected from a man aged 25 to 40 with COVID-19, enrolled during active disease. Both conserved end residues are part of each CDR3. The D gene is left open where the match is weak. The size of a clone is reported for some rows only, either as once, few or many, or as a class for expanded clones.

clone size	V gene	D gene	J gene	CDR3 DNA	CDR3 protein
once	TRBV7-9	.	TRBJ1-1	TGTGCCAGCAGCTTTACGGTAGAAGCTTTCTTT	CASSFTVEAFF
.	TRBV27	.	TRBJ1-6	TGTGCCAGCAGTTTTGGGACAACCTCCTCACCCCTCCACTTT	CASSFGTTSSPLHF
.	TRBV6-4	.	TRBJ2-3	TGTGCCAGCAGTGACTCGCCCGGGACAAAACTAACCCTTAGCACAGATACGCAGTATTTT	CASSDSPGTKLTLSTDTQYF
.	TRBV4-3	TRBD2	TRBJ2-3	TGCGCCAGCAGCCAAACCAGGACTAGCGGGGTCACAGATACGCAGTATTTT	CASSQTRTSGVTDTQYF
.	TRBV4-3	.	TRBJ1-2	TGCGCCAGCAGCCAAGATCTGCAGGGAACTGGCTACACCTTC	CASSQDLQGTGYTF
.	TRBV29-1	.	TRBJ1-3	TGCAGCGTCGGGGGTGGGCAATCTGGAAACACCATATATTTT	CSVGGGQSGNTIYF
.	TRBV28	.	TRBJ2-1	TGTGCCAGCAGCCCTCTGGGAGCGGGCGCTAATGAGCAGTTCTTC	CASSPLGAGANEQFF
.	TRBV27	TRBD1	TRBJ1-5	TGTGCCAGCAGCCGTACAACGGACAGGACGAATCAGCCCCAGCATTTT	CASSRTTDRTNQPQHF
.	TRBV6-5	TRBD1	TRBJ1-1	TGTGCCAGCAGTTATGGGACAGCGGACACTGAAGCTTTCTTT	CASSYGTADTEAFF
.	TRBV6-2/TRBV6-3	TRBD2	TRBJ2-7	TGTGCCAGCAGTCAACCATCGGGGGGGCTATCCTACGAGCAGTACTTC	CASSQPSGGLSYEQYF
.	TRBV4-2	TRBD2	TRBJ2-2	TGTGCCAGCAGCCGAACGCTACGCGGGGGGACCTCGGACACCGGGGAGCTGTTTTTT	CASSRTLRGGTSDTGELFF
.	TRBV29-1	TRBD2	TRBJ2-1	TGCAGCGTTGTTATGCGGGGGGGACTAGCCCCCTATAGGGACTCCTACAATGAGCAGTTCTTC	CSVVMRGGLAPYRDSYNEQFF
.	TRBV27	.	TRBJ1-6	TGTGCCAGCAGTTTAGGGGGGTATAGATCACCCCTCCACTTT	CASSLGGYRSPLHF
.	TRBV2	TRBD1	TRBJ1-2	TGTGCCAGCAGAGAGCCGGGACAGGGGAATGGCTACACCTTC	CASREPGQGNGYTF
.	TRBV18	.	TRBJ2-7	TGTGCCAGCTCACCTCGGAGGAGCTCCTACGAGCAGTACTTC	CASSPRRSSYEQYF
once	TRBV18	TRBD1	TRBJ1-1	TGTGCCAGCCGGCGGACAGGGCTGTTTCTTGTATCGGACACTGAAGCTTTCTTT	CASRRTGLFLVSDTEAFF
.	TRBV27	TRBD1	TRBJ1-2	TGTGCCAGCAGTAGAGGGGGCGGGAGGTATGGCTACACCTTC	CASSRGGGRYGYTF
.	TRBV7-2	.	TRBJ2-7	TGTGCCAGCAGCTCACAGATTACCTACGAGCAGTACTTC	CASSSQITYEQYF